Shown below are 2 T cell receptor beta chains from a single sample sequenced in a study of identical twins. TCRdb ran MiXCR on the 5' RACE reads and lists one entry per CDR3 protein. The data contain roughly 1,500,000 distinct CDR3 sequences, about 32% of them seen just once; the ten biggest clones take up roughly 0.3%. Sequences were obtained from cord blood. These TCRs come from a newborn girl in good health.

This clonotype was observed a handful of times. CDR3 bases: TGTGCCGCCGCTAGCGGGAGGGTAGATACGCAGTATTTT. This codes for CAAASGRVDTQYF. This rearrangement joins TRBV10-3 to TRBJ2-3, with 12 bases that match TRBD2. The germline V gene encodes CDR1 ENHRY and CDR2 SYGVKD. The V and J ends lost 11 bases and 5 bases, in that order; junction bases with no gene match: 5. This CDR3 spans 13 amino acids.

This rearrangement joins TRBV29-1 to TRBJ1-2, with D hard to call. V was clipped by 6 bases and J by 8 bases, with 10 bases between them. The CDR3 spans 10 residues. Germline CDR1 SQVTM, CDR2 ANQGSEA. CDR3 in amino acids: CSVGTDGYTF. The DNA of the CDR3 is TGCAGCGTAGGTACTGACGGCTACACCTTC. The full variable domain, in which reference TRBV29-1 and TRBJ1-2 provide the parts outside the CDR3, is SAVISQKPSRDICQRGTSLTIQCQVDSQVTMMFWYRQQPGQSLTLIATANQGSEATYESGFVIDKFPISRPNLTFSTLTVSNMSPEDSSIYLCSVGTDGYTFGSGTRLTVV.